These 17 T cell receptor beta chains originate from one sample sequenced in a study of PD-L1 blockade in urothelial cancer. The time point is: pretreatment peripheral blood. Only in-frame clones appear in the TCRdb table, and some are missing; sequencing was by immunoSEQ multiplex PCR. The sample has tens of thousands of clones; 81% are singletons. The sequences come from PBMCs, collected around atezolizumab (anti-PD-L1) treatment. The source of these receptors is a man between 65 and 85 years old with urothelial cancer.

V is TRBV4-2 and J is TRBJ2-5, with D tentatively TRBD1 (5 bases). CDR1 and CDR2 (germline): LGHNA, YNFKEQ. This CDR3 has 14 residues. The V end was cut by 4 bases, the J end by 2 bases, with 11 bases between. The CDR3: CASSRERGQETQYF. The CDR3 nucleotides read TGTGCCAGCAGCCGCGAAAGGGGACAAGAGACCCAGTACTTC.

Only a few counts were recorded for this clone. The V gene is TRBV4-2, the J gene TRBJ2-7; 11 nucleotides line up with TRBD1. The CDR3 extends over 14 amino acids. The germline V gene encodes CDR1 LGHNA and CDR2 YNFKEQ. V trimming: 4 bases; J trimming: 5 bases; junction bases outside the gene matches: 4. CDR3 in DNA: TGTGCCAGCAGCCGAGGACAGGGGGCAGACGAGCAGTACTTC. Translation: CASSRGQGADEQYF.

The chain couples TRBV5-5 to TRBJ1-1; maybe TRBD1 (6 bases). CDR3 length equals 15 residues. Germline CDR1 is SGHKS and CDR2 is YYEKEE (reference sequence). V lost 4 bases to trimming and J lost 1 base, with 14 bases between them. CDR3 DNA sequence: TGTGCCAGCAGCACGTCACAGGGTTGGAACACTGAAGCTTTCTTT. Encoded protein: CASSTSQGWNTEAFF.

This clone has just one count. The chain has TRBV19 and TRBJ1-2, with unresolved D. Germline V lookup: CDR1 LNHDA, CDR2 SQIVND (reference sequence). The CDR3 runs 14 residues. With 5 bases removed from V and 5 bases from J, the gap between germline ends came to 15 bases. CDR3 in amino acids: CASSVGRSQYGYTF. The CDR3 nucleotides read TGTGCCAGTAGTGTGGGCAGATCCCAGTATGGCTACACCTTC. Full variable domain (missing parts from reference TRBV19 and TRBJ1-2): DGGITQSPKYLFRKEGQNVTLSCEQNLNHDAMYWYRQDPGQGLRLIYYSQIVNDFQKGDIAEGYSVSREKKESFPLTVTSAQKNPTAFYLCASSVGRSQYGYTFGSGTRLTVV.

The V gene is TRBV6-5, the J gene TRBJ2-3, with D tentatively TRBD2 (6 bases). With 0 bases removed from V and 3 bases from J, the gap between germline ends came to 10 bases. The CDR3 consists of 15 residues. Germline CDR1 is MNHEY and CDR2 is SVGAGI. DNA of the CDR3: TGTGCCAGCAGTTACTCGACGGGGGTAACAGATACGCAGTATTTT. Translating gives CASSYSTGVTDTQYF.

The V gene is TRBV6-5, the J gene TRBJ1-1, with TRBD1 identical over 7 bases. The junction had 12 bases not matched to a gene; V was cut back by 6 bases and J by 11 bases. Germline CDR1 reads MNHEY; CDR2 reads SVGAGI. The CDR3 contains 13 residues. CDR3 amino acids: CASRKDRDSRAFF. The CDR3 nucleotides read TGTGCCAGCAGAAAAGACAGGGATAGTAGGGCTTTCTTT.

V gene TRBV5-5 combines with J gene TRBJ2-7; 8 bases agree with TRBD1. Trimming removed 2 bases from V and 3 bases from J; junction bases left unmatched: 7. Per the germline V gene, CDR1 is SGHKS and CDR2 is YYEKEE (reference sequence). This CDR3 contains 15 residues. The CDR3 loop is CASSFQGARVYEQYF. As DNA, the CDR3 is TGTGCCAGCAGCTTTCAGGGGGCTCGAGTCTACGAGCAGTACTTC.

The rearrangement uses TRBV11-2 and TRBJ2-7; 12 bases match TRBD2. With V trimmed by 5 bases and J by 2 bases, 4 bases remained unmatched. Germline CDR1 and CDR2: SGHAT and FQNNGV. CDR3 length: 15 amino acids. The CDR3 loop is CASSHLAGGPYEQYF. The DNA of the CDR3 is TGTGCCAGCAGCCACCTAGCGGGAGGGCCCTACGAGCAGTACTTC.

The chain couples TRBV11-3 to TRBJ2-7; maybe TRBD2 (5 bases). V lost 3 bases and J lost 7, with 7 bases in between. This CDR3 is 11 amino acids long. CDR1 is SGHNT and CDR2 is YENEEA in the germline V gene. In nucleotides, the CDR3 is TGTGCCAGCAGCTTTTCGGGGGAGCAGTACTTC. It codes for CASSFSGEQYF.

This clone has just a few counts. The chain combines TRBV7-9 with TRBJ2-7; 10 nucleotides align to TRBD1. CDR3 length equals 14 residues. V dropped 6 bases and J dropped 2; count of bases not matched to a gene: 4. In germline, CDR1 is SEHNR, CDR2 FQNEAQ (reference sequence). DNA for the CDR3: TGTGCCAGCAGACTTGGGACAGGGGCCTACGAGCAGTACTTC. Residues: CASRLGTGAYEQYF.

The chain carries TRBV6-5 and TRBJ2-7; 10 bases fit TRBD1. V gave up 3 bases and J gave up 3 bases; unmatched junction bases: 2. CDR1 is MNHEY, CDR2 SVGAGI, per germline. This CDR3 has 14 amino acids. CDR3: CASSYRDRGYEQYF. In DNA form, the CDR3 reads TGTGCCAGCAGTTATCGGGACAGGGGCTACGAGCAGTACTTC.

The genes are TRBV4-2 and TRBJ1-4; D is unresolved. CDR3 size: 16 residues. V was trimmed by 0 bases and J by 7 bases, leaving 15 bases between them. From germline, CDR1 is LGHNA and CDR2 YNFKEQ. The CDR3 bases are TGTGCCAGCAGCCAAGAGGAGTCGAGAACGGGTGAAAAACTGTTTTTT. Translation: CASSQEESRTGEKLFF.

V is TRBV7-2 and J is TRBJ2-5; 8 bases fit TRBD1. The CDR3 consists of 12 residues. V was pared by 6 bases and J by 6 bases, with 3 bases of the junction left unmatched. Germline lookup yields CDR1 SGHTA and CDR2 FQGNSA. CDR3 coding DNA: TGTGCCAGCAGGACCAGGGGGCAGACCCAGTACTTC. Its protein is CASRTRGQTQYF. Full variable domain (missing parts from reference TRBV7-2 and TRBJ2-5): GAGVSQSPSNKVTEKGKDVELRCDPISGHTALYWYRQSLGQGLEFLIYFQGNSAPDKSGLPSDRFSAERTGGSVSTLTIQRTQQEDSAVYLCASRTRGQTQYFGPGTRLLVL.

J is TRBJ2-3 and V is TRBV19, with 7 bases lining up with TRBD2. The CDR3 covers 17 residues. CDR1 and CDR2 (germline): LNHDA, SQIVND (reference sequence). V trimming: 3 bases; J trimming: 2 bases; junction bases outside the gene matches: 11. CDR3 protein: CASSILTSPTITDTQYF. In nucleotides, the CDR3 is TGTGCCAGTAGTATTTTGACTAGCCCAACTATCACAGATACGCAGTATTTT.

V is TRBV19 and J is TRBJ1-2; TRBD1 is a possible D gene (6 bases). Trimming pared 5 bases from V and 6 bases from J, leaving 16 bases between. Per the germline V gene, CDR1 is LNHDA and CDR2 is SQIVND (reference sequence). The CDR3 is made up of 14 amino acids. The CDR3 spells CASSLARGRNGYTF. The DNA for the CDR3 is TGTGCCAGTAGTCTCGCCAGGGGAAGGAATGGCTACACCTTC.

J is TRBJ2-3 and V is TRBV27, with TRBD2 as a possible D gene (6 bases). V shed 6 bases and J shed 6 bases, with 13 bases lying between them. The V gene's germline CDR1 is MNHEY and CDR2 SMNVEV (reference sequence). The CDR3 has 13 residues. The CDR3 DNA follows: TGTGCCAGCAGGGGGTTAGCGGTGGATACGCAGTATTTT. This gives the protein CASRGLAVDTQYF.

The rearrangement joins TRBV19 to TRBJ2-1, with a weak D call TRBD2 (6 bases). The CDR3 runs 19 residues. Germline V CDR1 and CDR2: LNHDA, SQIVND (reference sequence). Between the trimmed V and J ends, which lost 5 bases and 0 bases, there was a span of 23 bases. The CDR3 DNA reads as TGTGCCAGTAGTCCGGACACGTCCAATAGCGGTGACTCCTACAATGAGCAGTTCTTC. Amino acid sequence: CASSPDTSNSGDSYNEQFF.